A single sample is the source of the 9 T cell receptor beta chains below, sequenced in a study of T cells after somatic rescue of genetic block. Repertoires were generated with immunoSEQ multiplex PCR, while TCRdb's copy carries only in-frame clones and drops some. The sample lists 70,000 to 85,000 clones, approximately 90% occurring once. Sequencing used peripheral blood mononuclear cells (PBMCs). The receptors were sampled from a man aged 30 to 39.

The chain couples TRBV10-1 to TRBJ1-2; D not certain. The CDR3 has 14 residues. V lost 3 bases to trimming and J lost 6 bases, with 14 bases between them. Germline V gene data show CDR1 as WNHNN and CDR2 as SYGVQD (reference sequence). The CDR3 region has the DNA TGCGCCAGCAGTGAAAGGTCAAGCGCGGATGGCTACACCTTC. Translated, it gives CASSERSSADGYTF.

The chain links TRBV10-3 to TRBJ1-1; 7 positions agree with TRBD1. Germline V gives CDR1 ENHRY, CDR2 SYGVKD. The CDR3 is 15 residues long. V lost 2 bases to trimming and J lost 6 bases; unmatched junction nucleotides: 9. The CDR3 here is CAISETGRGYAEAFF. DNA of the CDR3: TGTGCCATCAGTGAGACAGGCAGGGGGTACGCTGAAGCTTTCTTT.

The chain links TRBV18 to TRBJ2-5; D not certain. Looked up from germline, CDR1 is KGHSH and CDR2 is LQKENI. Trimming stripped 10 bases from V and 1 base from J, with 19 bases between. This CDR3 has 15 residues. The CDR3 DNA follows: TGTGCCACCCTAGTTCGGCAGAGAGGCCAAGAGACCCAGTACTTC. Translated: CATLVRQRGQETQYF. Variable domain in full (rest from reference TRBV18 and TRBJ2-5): NAGVMQNPRHLVRRRGQEARLRCSPMKGHSHVYWYRQLPEEGLKFMVYLQKENIIDESGMPKERFSAEFPKEGPSILRIQQVVRGDSAAYFCATLVRQRGQETQYFGPGTRLLVL.

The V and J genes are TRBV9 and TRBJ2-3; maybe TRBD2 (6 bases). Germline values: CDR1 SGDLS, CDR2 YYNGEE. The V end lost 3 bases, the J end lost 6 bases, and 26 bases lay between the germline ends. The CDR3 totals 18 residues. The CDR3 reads CASSATLGGRSPGDTQYF. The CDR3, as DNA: TGTGCCAGCAGCGCCACGCTTGGGGGGAGATCCCCAGGGGATACGCAGTATTTT.

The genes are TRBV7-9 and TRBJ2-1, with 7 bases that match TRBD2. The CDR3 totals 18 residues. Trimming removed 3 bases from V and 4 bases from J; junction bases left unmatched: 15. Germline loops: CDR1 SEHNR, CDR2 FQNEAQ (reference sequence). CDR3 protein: CASSFRAPFAGDYNEQFF. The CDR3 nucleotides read TGTGCCAGCAGCTTCAGGGCCCCCTTCGCGGGAGATTACAATGAGCAGTTCTTC.

As DNA, the CDR3 is TGCGCCAGCAGCTTCCAGGCGGACACTGAAGCTTTCTTT. This gives the protein CASSFQADTEAFF. The chain has TRBV5-1 and TRBJ1-1; no reliable D call. Germline V gives CDR1 SGHRS, CDR2 YFSETQ. The CDR3 is 13 residues long. V dropped 2 bases and J dropped 3 bases, with 8 bases sitting between them. Using reference TRBV5-1 and TRBJ1-1 for the parts outside the CDR3, the full variable domain is KAGVTQTPRYLIKTRGQQVTLSCSPISGHRSVSWYQQTPGQGLQFLFEYFSETQRNKGNFPGRFSGRQFSNSRSEMNVSTLELGDSALYLCASSFQADTEAFFGQGTRLTVV.

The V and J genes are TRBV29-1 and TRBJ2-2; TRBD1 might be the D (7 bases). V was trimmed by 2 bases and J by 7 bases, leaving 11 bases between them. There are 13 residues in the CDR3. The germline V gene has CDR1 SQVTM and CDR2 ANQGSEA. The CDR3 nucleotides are TGCAGCGTTGAACAGGGGGGAATCGGGGAGCTGTTTTTT. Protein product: CSVEQGGIGELFF.

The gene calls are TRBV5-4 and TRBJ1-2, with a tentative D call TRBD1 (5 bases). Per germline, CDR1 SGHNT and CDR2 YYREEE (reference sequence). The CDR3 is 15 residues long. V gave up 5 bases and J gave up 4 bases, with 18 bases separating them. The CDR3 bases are TGTGCCAGCAGTTCTACCACGCACGGGGGCTATGGCTACACCTTC. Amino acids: CASSSTTHGGYGYTF.

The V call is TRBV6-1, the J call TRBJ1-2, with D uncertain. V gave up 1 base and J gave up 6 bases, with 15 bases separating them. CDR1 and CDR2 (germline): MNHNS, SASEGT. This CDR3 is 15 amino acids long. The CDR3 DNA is TGTGCCAGCAGTGAAGGGGATTTGCTAGGAGATGGCTACACCTTC. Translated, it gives CASSEGDLLGDGYTF.